These 7 T cell receptor beta chains were all obtained from the same sample, sequenced in a study of control samples from healthy donors and cancer patients. Profiling relied on immunoSEQ multiplex PCR, and the TCRdb table lists in-frame clones only, not all of them. This table holds under 150,000 clones, approximately 92% found once. The sequenced sample consisted of PBMCs. These receptors were collected from a woman aged 50 to 65 with colorectal cancer.

The rearrangement uses TRBV3-1 (or the pseudogene TRBV3-2) and TRBJ1-3; unclear D gene. Trimming took off 8 bases at V and 2 bases at J, with 13 bases between the two ends. This CDR3 region has 14 residues. From germline, CDR1 is LGHDT and CDR2 YNNKEL (reference sequence). The chain's CDR3 is CASRRSRAGNTIYF. In DNA, the CDR3 is TGTGCCAGCCGCCGGAGCAGAGCTGGAAACACCATATATTTT.

The chain uses TRBV11-2 and TRBJ1-2; D is perhaps TRBD1 (5 bases). Germline V lookup: CDR1 SGHAT, CDR2 FQNNGV. Deletions cut 7 bases from V and 2 bases from J, with 11 bases between. The CDR3 totals 13 residues. For the CDR3, the DNA is TGTGCCAGCAAGAAGGGGATAAACTATGGCTACACCTTC. It encodes CASKKGINYGYTF.

The J gene is TRBJ1-3, the V gene TRBV28; no clear D gene. Trimming removed 7 bases from V and 4 bases from J, with 17 bases in between. Germline-derived CDR1 and CDR2 are MDHEN and SYDVKM. The CDR3 spans 15 residues. This CDR3 is CASKMGGALGNTIYF. In DNA, the CDR3 is TGTGCCAGCAAAATGGGTGGCGCTCTGGGAAACACCATATATTTT.

The chain recombines TRBV5-1 with TRBJ1-2, with D maybe TRBD1 (5 bases). Germline V gives CDR1 SGHRS, CDR2 YFSETQ. V lost 4 bases and J lost 4, with 8 bases in between. CDR3 length equals 12 residues. The CDR3 DNA reads TGCGCCAGCAGCATCGACAGCTATGGCTACACCTTC. Encoded protein: CASSIDSYGYTF.

This chain uses TRBV6-5 with TRBJ1-5, with D unclear. CDR1 is MNHEY and CDR2 is SVGAGI in the germline V gene. The CDR3 is 13 residues long. The V end was cut by 0 bases, the J end by 5 bases, with 5 bases between. CDR3 bases: TGTGCCAGCAGTTACTCGAGAGATCAGCCCCAGCATTTT. This gives the protein CASSYSRDQPQHF.

CDR3: CASSLDPGGLYGYTF. CDR3 nucleotides: TGCGCCAGCAGCTTGGATCCAGGGGGGCTCTATGGCTACACCTTC. V is TRBV5-1 and J is TRBJ1-2, with 7 bases that match TRBD1. Germline V lookup: CDR1 SGHRS, CDR2 YFSETQ. This CDR3 contains 15 residues. Trimming at V came to 0 bases and at J to 4 bases, leaving 6 bases not matched to a gene.

The rearrangement links TRBV6-5 to TRBJ2-3, with D hard to call. CDR1 is MNHEY, CDR2 SVGAGI, per germline. With 4 bases removed from V and 3 bases from J, the gap between germline ends came to 8 bases. The CDR3 sequence is 13 residues long. CDR3 nucleotides: TGTGCCAGCAGTTCGCCTAGTACAGATACGCAGTATTTT. This encodes CASSSPSTDTQYF.